This TCR beta chain was documented in a study of human T cells and chemical hapten exposure. Comments on this clonotype: What it binds is not known.

The template was total RNA from unfractionated whole blood. The study's library attached unique molecular identifiers to single cDNA molecules. TCRdb re-derived calls from the 5' RACE reads in MiXCR, one entry per CDR3 protein. The repertoire includes roughly 81,000 distinct CDR3 sequences, more than 15% of them detected once, and about 6.8% sits in the top ten. Study-level findings and limits: High-frequency TCRs, those above 1 in 1000, stayed the same after DPC sensitization.

This sequence was found in a female donor in good health.

CDR3 sequence: CASRGGATLTSGSSYEQYF. CDR3 nucleotides: TGTGCCAGCAGGGGTGGGGCTACCCTGACTAGCGGGAGCTCCTACGAGCAGTACTTC. V gene TRBV2 combines with J gene TRBJ2-7; 12 nucleotides align to TRBD2. The V and J ends lost 6 bases and 0 bases, in that order; junction bases with no gene match: 15. Germline V gene lookup returns CDR1 SNHLY and CDR2 FYNNEI. The CDR3 has 19 amino acids.